This entry describes one T cell receptor beta chain. Its antigen is undetermined. Healthy bone marrow donors supplied every sample. The entry originates in a study of cytomegalovirus exposure and HLA in healthy donors. PCR was performed using 60 Vbeta and 13 Jbeta primers. The repertoire was sequenced with immunoSEQ multiplex PCR; TCRdb's copy has only in-frame clones and lacks some. The profile shows some 120,000 clones, less than 80% of them singletons. Study observations and caveats: It was about 180 TCR beta chains that were listed as cytomegalovirus-associated. Some V segments could not be told apart, so they were left out, TRBV6-2 and TRBV6-3 among them. Across donors, most TCRs were seen rarely, yet some public ones were widespread.

V was trimmed by 4 bases and J by 0 bases, leaving 18 bases between them. The CDR3 spans 18 residues. Looked up from germline, CDR1 is SGHVS and CDR2 is FNYEAQ. This chain joins TRBV7-6 and TRBJ1-4; D remains ambiguous. The sequencing sample was made of PBMCs. This TCR came from a man in his forties or fifties in good health and CMV-seropositive. The chain's CDR3 is CASSSHYGELATNEKLFF. The CDR3 DNA reads as TGTGCCAGCAGCTCTCACTATGGGGAGCTTGCAACTAATGAAAAACTGTTTTTT. Supplemented by reference TRBV7-6 and TRBJ1-4, the full variable domain reads GAGVSQSPRYKVTKRGQDVALRCDPISGHVSLYWYRQALGQGPEFLTYFNYEAQQDKSGLPNDRFSAERPEGSISTLTIQRTEQRDSAMYRCASSSHYGELATNEKLFFGSGTQLSVL.